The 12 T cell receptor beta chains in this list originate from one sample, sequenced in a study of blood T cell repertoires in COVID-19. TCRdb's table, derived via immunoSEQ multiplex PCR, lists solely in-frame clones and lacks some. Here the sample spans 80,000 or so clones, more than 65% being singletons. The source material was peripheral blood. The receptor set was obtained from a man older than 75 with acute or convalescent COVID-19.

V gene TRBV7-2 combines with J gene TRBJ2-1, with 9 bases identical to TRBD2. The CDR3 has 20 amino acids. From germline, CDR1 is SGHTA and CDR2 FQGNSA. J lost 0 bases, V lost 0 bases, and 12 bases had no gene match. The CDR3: CASSLASAGGLTSSYNEQFF. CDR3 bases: TGTGCCAGCAGCTTAGCCTCAGCGGGGGGCCTAACGAGCTCCTACAATGAGCAGTTCTTC.

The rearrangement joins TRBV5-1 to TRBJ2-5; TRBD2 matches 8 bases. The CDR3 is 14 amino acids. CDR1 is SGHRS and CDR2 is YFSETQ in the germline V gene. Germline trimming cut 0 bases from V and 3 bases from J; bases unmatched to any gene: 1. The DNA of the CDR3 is TGCGCCAGCAGCTTGGAGCGGGGGAAAGAGACCCAGTACTTC. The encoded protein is CASSLERGKETQYF.

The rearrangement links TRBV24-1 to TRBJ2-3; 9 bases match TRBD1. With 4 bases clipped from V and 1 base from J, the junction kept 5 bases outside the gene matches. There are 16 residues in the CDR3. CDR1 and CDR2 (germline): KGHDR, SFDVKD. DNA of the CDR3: TGTGCCACCAGTGAGGGGGACAGGGTTGGCACAGATACGCAGTATTTT. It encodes CATSEGDRVGTDTQYF.

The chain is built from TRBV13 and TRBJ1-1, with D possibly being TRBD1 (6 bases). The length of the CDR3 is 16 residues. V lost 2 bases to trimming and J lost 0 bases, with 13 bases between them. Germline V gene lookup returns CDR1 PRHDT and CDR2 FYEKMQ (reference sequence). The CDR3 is CASSLLGGGLNTEAFF. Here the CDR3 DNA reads TGTGCCAGCAGCTTACTCGGGGGGGGCCTGAACACTGAAGCTTTCTTT.

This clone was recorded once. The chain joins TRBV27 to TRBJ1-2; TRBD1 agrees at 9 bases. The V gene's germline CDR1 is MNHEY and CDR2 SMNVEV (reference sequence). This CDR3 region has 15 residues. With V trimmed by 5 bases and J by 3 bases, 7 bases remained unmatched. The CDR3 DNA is TGTGCCAGCAGTCTCTATCGGACAGGGGACTATGGCTACACCTTC. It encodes CASSLYRTGDYGYTF.

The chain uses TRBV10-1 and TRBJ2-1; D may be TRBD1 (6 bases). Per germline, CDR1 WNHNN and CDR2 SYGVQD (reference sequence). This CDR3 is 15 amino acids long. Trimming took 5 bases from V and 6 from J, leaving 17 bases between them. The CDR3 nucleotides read TGCGCCAGCAGTCTTACCACGGACAGTATCAATGAGCAGTTCTTC. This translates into CASSLTTDSINEQFF.

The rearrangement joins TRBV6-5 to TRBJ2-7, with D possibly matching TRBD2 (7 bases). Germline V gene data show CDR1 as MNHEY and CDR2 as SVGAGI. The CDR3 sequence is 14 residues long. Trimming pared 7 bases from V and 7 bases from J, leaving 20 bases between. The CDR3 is CASTSGGRFGEQYF. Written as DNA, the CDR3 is TGTGCCAGCACCTCCGGGGGGCGCTTTGGAGAGCAGTACTTC.

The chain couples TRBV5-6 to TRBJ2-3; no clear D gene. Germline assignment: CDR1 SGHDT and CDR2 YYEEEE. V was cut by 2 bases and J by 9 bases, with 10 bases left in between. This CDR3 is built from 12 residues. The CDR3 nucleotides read TGTGCCAGCAGCTTAACCACCGGGACGCAGTATTTT. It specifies CASSLTTGTQYF.

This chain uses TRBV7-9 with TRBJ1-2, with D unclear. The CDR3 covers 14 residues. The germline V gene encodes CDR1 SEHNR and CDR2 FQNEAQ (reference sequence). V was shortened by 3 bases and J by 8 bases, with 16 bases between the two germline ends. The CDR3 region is CASSLDLLSGGYTF. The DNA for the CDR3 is TGTGCCAGCAGCTTGGACCTTCTCTCGGGAGGCTACACCTTC.

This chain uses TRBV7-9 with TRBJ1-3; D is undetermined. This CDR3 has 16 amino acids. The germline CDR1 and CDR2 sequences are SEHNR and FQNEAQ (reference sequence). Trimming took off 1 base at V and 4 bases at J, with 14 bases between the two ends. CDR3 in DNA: TGTGCCAGCAGCTTAGATACTAGTCTGTCGGGAAACACCATATATTTT. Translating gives CASSLDTSLSGNTIYF. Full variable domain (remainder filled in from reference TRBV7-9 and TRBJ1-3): DTGVSQNPRHKITKRGQNVTFRCDPISEHNRLYWYRQTLGQGPEFLTYFQNEAQLEKSRLLSDRFSAERPKGSFSTLEIQRTEQGDSAMYLCASSLDTSLSGNTIYFGEGSWLTVV.

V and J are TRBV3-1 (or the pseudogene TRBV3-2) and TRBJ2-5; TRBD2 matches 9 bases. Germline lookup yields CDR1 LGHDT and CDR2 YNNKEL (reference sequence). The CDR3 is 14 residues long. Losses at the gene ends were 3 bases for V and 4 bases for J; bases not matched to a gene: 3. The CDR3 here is CASSQRGGRETQYF. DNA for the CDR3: TGTGCCAGCAGCCAGCGGGGGGGCCGAGAGACCCAGTACTTC.

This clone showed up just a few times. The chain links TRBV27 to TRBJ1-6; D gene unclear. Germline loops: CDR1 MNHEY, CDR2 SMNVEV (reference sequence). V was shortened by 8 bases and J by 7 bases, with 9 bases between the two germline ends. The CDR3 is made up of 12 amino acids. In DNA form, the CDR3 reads TGTGCCAGCGGACTCCTAAATTCACCCCTCCACTTT. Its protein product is CASGLLNSPLHF.